One and the same sample provided the 21 T cell receptor beta chains below, sequenced in a study of regulatory T cells in long-lasting Graves disease. Arm-PCR of CDR3 regions and iRepertoire HTBI primers were the basis on which TCR beta libraries were built. Via MiXCR, TCRdb re-called the multiplex PCR reads, giving one row per CDR3 protein. The data show some 280,000 distinct CDR3 sequences, 20% to 25% seen once. Time point of the sample: persistent/refractory GD, antithyroid drugs over 5 years with positive TRAb. Construction of the TCR library relied on RNA isolated from PBMCs. The source was peripheral blood mononuclear cells (PBMCs), collected when the disease was refractory, from a patient treated with antithyroid drugs. The source is a female donor with Graves disease.

This clonotype has a count of ten or more. One junction end disagrees with the germline gene, perhaps due to a read error. The chain carries TRBV7-9 and TRBJ2-7, with TRBD2 matching over 9 bases. This CDR3 has 12 residues. Germline CDR1 and CDR2: SEHNR and FQNEAQ (reference sequence). The CDR3, as DNA: TGTGCCAGCAGCTTAGAGGGGACTAGCAGGGACTTC. It translates to CASSLEGTSRDF.

This clonotype was recorded a few times. The rearrangement uses TRBV7-9 and TRBJ2-5, with 7 positions matching TRBD1. CDR3 length: 18 amino acids. The germline CDR1 and CDR2 sequences are SEHNR and FQNEAQ (reference sequence). V was clipped by 5 bases and J by 1 base; unmatched bases: 16. DNA for the CDR3: TGTGCCAGCAGCCCAAAAGACAGGGCGCTTCGATCCCAAGAGACCCAGTACTTC. Its translation is CASSPKDRALRSQETQYF.

This clonotype was found many times. CDR3 protein: CASSSHRQGSGTEAFF. CDR3 bases: TGTGCCAGCAGTTCCCATCGACAGGGCTCAGGCACTGAAGCTTTCTTT. The chain has TRBV28 and TRBJ1-1, with 7 bases matching TRBD1. The CDR3 length is 16 residues. Germline trimming cut 4 bases from V and 4 bases from J; bases unmatched to any gene: 12. Per the germline V gene, CDR1 is MDHEN and CDR2 is SYDVKM.

This clonotype was seen a handful of times. The rearrangement uses TRBV4-1 and TRBJ1-5; D might be TRBD1 (5 bases). The CDR3 consists of 15 residues. V lost 0 bases to trimming and J lost 2 bases, with 8 bases between them. Germline V lookup: CDR1 MGHRA, CDR2 YSYEKL. The CDR3 spells CASSQDGGGNQPQHF. The DNA for the CDR3 is TGCGCCAGCAGCCAAGATGGGGGTGGCAATCAGCCCCAGCATTTT.

This clonotype was detected a few times. The chain has TRBV5-1 and TRBJ1-1; D possibly corresponds to TRBD1 (6 bases). The CDR3 is 14 residues long. The ends were cut back, 1 base at V and 4 bases at J, with 11 bases in the middle. CDR1 and CDR2 from the germline V gene are SGHRS and YFSETQ. CDR3 bases: TGCGCCAGCAGCTTGAAGGGGGTGGGCACTGAAGCTTTCTTT. It specifies CASSLKGVGTEAFF.

This clonotype came up a few times. This sequence joins TRBV29-1 and TRBJ1-1, with a tentative D call TRBD1 (6 bases). There are 12 residues in the CDR3. V gave up 2 bases and J gave up 8 bases, with 12 bases separating them. In germline, CDR1 is SQVTM, CDR2 ANQGSEA. In nucleotides, the CDR3 is TGCAGCGTTGAACAGGGGCGTTGGGAAGCTTTCTTT. Its protein is CSVEQGRWEAFF.

V is TRBV7-9 and J is TRBJ2-7, with a possible D match to TRBD2 (5 bases). V lost 5 bases and J lost 2, with 10 bases in between. There are 13 residues in the CDR3. Germline CDR1 reads SEHNR; CDR2 reads FQNEAQ (reference sequence). CDR3 coding DNA: TGTGCCAGCAGCCAAGAGGAGGCCTACGAGCAGTACTTC. As protein: CASSQEEAYEQYF.

Only a few counts were recorded for this clonotype. CDR3 nucleotides: TGTGCCAGCAGCCAAATCCCCGGGACAGAAGAGTATGAAAAACTGTTTTTT. Protein: CASSQIPGTEEYEKLFF. This chain links TRBV28 with TRBJ1-4; 7 nucleotides agree with TRBD1. V shed 6 bases and J 6 bases; nucleotides not matched to a gene: 16. The germline V gene encodes CDR1 MDHEN and CDR2 SYDVKM. CDR3 size: 17 residues.

This clonotype was counted many times. CDR3 in amino acids: CASSPSQLRPQHF. Written as DNA, the CDR3 is TGTGCCAGCAGCCCTAGCCAGTTACGGCCCCAGCATTTT. The chain couples TRBV7-8 to TRBJ1-5; D not certain. The CDR3 contains 13 residues. Looked up from germline, CDR1 is SGHVS and CDR2 is FQNEAQ. V shed 5 bases and J shed 9 bases, with 14 bases lying between them.

This clonotype was seen more than once but under ten times. The V gene is TRBV28, the J gene TRBJ1-5; unclear D gene. CDR1 and CDR2 from the germline V gene are MDHEN and SYDVKM. V lost 8 bases, J lost 0 bases, and 11 bases lay in between. This CDR3 comprises 14 residues. The CDR3 DNA is TGTGCCAGCCTTAGGTTCGATAGCAATCAGCCCCAGCATTTT. The encoded protein is CASLRFDSNQPQHF.

This clonotype has a count of ten or more. This chain uses TRBV11-2 with TRBJ2-7; TRBD2 might be the D (7 bases). The V end lost 5 bases, the J end lost 2 bases, and 22 bases lay between the germline ends. Germline CDR1 is SGHAT and CDR2 is FQNNGV. The CDR3 is 17 residues long. The chain's CDR3 is CASSTYGQLGLAYEQYF. In nucleotides, the CDR3 is TGTGCCAGCAGCACCTACGGACAGCTCGGACTAGCCTACGAGCAGTACTTC. The complete variable domain, with remaining parts taken from reference TRBV11-2 and TRBJ2-7, reads EAGVAQSPRYKIIEKRQSVAFWCNPISGHATLYWYQQILGQGPKLLIQFQNNGVVDDSQLPKDRFSAERLKGVDSTLKIQPAKLEDSAVYLCASSTYGQLGLAYEQYFGPGTRLTVT.

This clonotype was recorded many times. The chain is built from TRBV12-3 or TRBV12-4 and TRBJ2-7; tentative D call: TRBD2 (6 bases). This CDR3 is 15 amino acids long. Trimming removed 4 bases from V and 6 bases from J, with 19 bases in between. Written as DNA, the CDR3 is TGTGCCAGCAGTTCAACCGGGACTGGAGTTCCCGAGCAGTACTTC. Its protein product is CASSSTGTGVPEQYF.

In this sample, this clonotype turned up many times. The chain combines TRBV6-5 with TRBJ2-7, with 8 nucleotides matching TRBD1. The CDR3 is 12 residues long. V was pared by 4 bases and J by 6 bases, with 2 bases of the junction left unmatched. Germline CDR1 is MNHEY and CDR2 is SVGAGI. The CDR3 reads CASSSDRGEQYF. CDR3 in DNA: TGTGCCAGCAGTTCAGACAGGGGCGAGCAGTACTTC.

This clonotype was seen only a few times. The chain couples TRBV29-1 to TRBJ2-1, with D maybe TRBD2 (6 bases). V shed 7 bases and J shed 2 bases, with 15 bases lying between them. CDR3 size: 14 residues. Germline V gene data show CDR1 as SQVTM and CDR2 as ANQGSEA. The CDR3 is CSGCRRGAYNEQFF. Here the CDR3 DNA reads TGCAGCGGCTGCAGGAGGGGAGCCTACAATGAGCAGTTCTTC.

This clonotype was counted ten times or more. The rearrangement links TRBV20-1 to TRBJ1-1, with D possibly being TRBD1 (6 bases). This CDR3 has 12 amino acids. Trimming took 2 bases from V and 4 from J, leaving 8 bases between them. CDR1 is DFQATT, CDR2 SNEGSKA, per germline (reference sequence). CDR3 nucleotides: TGCAGTGCTAGATGGGGGGCCACTGAAGCTTTCTTT. Translating it yields CSARWGATEAFF.

This clonotype has at least ten counts. The V gene is TRBV11-3, the J gene TRBJ2-7; TRBD2 agrees at 7 bases. V trimming: 5 bases; J trimming: 5 bases; junction bases outside the gene matches: 6. CDR1 is SGHNT, CDR2 YENEEA, per germline. This CDR3 has 13 amino acids. The chain's CDR3 is CASSLGTTDEQYF. The CDR3 coding sequence is TGTGCCAGCAGCCTCGGGACTACCGACGAGCAGTACTTC.

This clonotype was recorded at least ten times. The chain employs TRBV2 and TRBJ1-2, with no clear D. The CDR3 length is 13 residues. V was pared by 4 bases and J by 4 bases, with 10 bases between. Germline CDR1 is SNHLY and CDR2 is FYNNEI. The CDR3 nucleotides read TGTGCCAGCAGTGGGGAGGCTTCCTATGGCTACACCTTC. Protein sequence: CASSGEASYGYTF.

This clonotype was observed a few times. The chain carries TRBV28 and TRBJ1-4, with a weak D call TRBD1 (6 bases). Germline CDR1 MDHEN, CDR2 SYDVKM. Trimming pared 2 bases from V and 0 bases from J, leaving 13 bases between. The CDR3 runs to 17 residues. CDR3 DNA sequence: TGTGCCAGCAGTTTACGAACAGGGCTTGCAACTAATGAAAAACTGTTTTTT. The encoded protein is CASSLRTGLATNEKLFF.

Ten or more counts support this clonotype. This chain connects TRBV6-2 or TRBV6-3 to TRBJ1-5; D is unclear. CDR1 and CDR2 from the germline V gene are MNHEY and SVGEGT. The CDR3 spans 15 residues. Trimming cost V 0 bases and J 5 bases, with 11 bases left between them. CDR3 bases: TGTGCCAGCAGTTACTCGGGCACGCTCCATCAGCCCCAGCATTTT. Translating it yields CASSYSGTLHQPQHF.

This clonotype was observed a handful of times. The chain is built from TRBV7-2 and TRBJ2-5; no definite D call. V lost 2 bases to trimming and J lost 5 bases, with 12 bases between them. Germline V gives CDR1 SGHTA, CDR2 FQGNSA. This CDR3 is 14 amino acids long. The CDR3 sequence: CASSLFRAEETQYF. DNA for the CDR3: TGTGCCAGCAGCTTATTTAGGGCAGAGGAGACCCAGTACTTC.

The chain couples TRBV4-3 to TRBJ1-4, with 7 bases identical to TRBD1. From germline, CDR1 is LGHNA and CDR2 YSLEER. This CDR3 is built from 14 residues. V lost 4 bases to trimming and J lost 8 bases; unmatched junction nucleotides: 7. CDR3 amino acids: CASSRVRGGEKLFF. The CDR3 region has the DNA TGCGCCAGCAGCCGGGTCAGGGGGGGAGAAAAACTGTTTTTT.